Listed below are T cell receptor beta chains from one sample, sequenced in a study of T cells after posttransplantation cyclophosphamide. Assay used: immunoSEQ multiplex PCR; TCRdb lists only in-frame clones, some missing. The sample shows approximately 34,000 clones, none of them appearing just once. Specimen: PBMCs. The source is a woman between 50 and 59 years old in good health and a related stem cell transplant donor. The CDR3 runs from the conserved cysteine through the conserved F or W. A D gene is named only where the DNA matches it firmly. Clone size is shown for a subset of rows, as once, few, many or a class of expanded clone.

many | 10 | - | TRBJ2-5 | TRBV20-1 | TGCAGTGAGGGGAGGGAGACCCAGTACTTC | CSEGRETQYF
many | 15 | - | TRBJ2-7 | TRBV6-5 | TGTGCCAGCAGTTTTTCAAGCGACTACCTACGAGGGCAGTACTTC | CASSFSSDYLRGQYF
many | 14 | - | TRBJ1-2 | TRBV6-6 | TGTGCCAGCTCCCTTTGGGAGGGGAACTATGGCTACACCTTC | CASSLWEGNYGYTF
many | 15 | TRBD1 | TRBJ2-1 | TRBV7-9 | TGTGCCAGCAGCTCGCCCGGGACAGGCTCCAATGAGCAGTTCTTC | CASSSPGTGSNEQFF
many | 15 | - | TRBJ1-4 | TRBV7-9 | TGTGCCAGCAGCTTATCGGGGGTCATGAGTGAAAAACTGTTTTTT | CASSLSGVMSEKLFF
many | 14 | TRBD1 | TRBJ2-7 | TRBV7-9 | TGTGCCAGCAGACCGGGACAGGACATCTACGAGCAGTACTTC | CASRPGQDIYEQYF
many | 14 | - | TRBJ1-1 | TRBV12-3/TRBV12-4 | TGTGCCAGCAGTTTAGGGACATCGAACACTGAAGCTTTCTTT | CASSLGTSNTEAFF
- | 13 | - | TRBJ2-2 | TRBV11-3 | TGTGCCAGCAGTCCCGACAGGCCCGGGGAGCTGTTTTTT | CASSPDRPGELFF
few | 15 | - | TRBJ1-1 | TRBV25-1 | TGTGCCAGCACTACTATGGGATCGGGGAGAGTTGAAGCTTTCTTT | CASTTMGSGRVEAFF
many | 16 | TRBD1 | TRBJ2-7 | TRBV5-6 | TGTGCCAGCAGCCGTGGAACCGGGACAGGGGGCTACGAGCAGTACTTC | CASSRGTGTGGYEQYF
many | 16 | TRBD2 | TRBJ2-5 | TRBV5-1 | TGCGCCAGCAGCTTGGATCCGGGCGGGAGCGGAGAGACCCAGTACTTC | CASSLDPGGSGETQYF
many | 14 | - | TRBJ1-1 | TRBV12-3/TRBV12-4 | TGTGCCAGCAGTTTGGCGGCCGCGGGCACTGAAGCTTTCTTT | CASSLAAAGTEAFF
many | 13 | TRBD2 | TRBJ2-7 | TRBV29-1 | TGCAGCGCCCGCAGGAGTAGCGGGTACGAGCAGTACTTC | CSARRSSGYEQYF